This T cell receptor beta chain comes out of a study of T cell responses to AZD1222 COVID-19 vaccine. Study-level points and caveats: Possibly, clonal diversity was underestimated; donors were largely white British and included more females.

Here immunoSEQ multiplex PCR was the method, and the copy in TCRdb shows in-frame clones only, minus some. The sample has about 140,000 clones, 75% to 90% seen once. As regards this clone: Its antigen is still unknown.

With 4 bases removed from V and 4 bases from J, the gap between germline ends came to 17 bases. There are 15 residues in the CDR3. Looked up from germline, CDR1 is SGHTA and CDR2 is FQGNSA. The sequence derives from an adult in good health. The chain carries TRBV7-2 and TRBJ2-7, with D possibly TRBD1 on 6 matching bases. This sample comprised peripheral blood, obtained on day 0 of AZD1222 vaccination. CDR3 region: CASSSRVRGRYEQYF. The CDR3 DNA follows: TGTGCCAGCAGCTCTAGGGTCAGGGGCAGGTACGAGCAGTACTTC.